This passage covers 10 T cell receptor beta chains from one sample sequenced in a study of shared clonotypes between healthy human individuals. Libraries were prepared by immunoSEQ multiplex PCR; TCRdb keeps only in-frame clonotypes and omits some of them. The profile covers about 2.1 million clones, with over 85% appearing a single time and over 1.5% taken by the ten largest. CD45RO-negative CD8 cells positively selected for CCR7 made up the naive population, which excluded terminally differentiated effector memory CD45RA+ cells. Material: naive CD8+ T cells from PBMCs. The receptor source for this set is a man between 18 and 35 years old in good health. Some clones in this sample may be carry-over from other donors' samples.

A single count supports this clone. The chain uses TRBV11-2 and TRBJ2-3; TRBD1 agrees at 7 bases. Trimming took 3 bases from V and 2 from J; bases not matched to a gene: 11. CDR3 length: 17 amino acids. Germline loops: CDR1 SGHAT, CDR2 FQNNGV. CDR3 bases: TGTGCCAGCAGCTTTACCGGCCGGGACAGCCTCACAGATACGCAGTATTTT. Protein product: CASSFTGRDSLTDTQYF.

The chain has TRBV19 and TRBJ2-1; no definite D call. This CDR3 has 15 residues. The germline CDR1 and CDR2 sequences are LNHDA and SQIVND (reference sequence). Deletions cut 8 bases from V and 0 bases from J, with 14 bases between. The CDR3 DNA follows: TGTGCCAGTTCTCGGTCACGCAGCTCCTACAATGAGCAGTTCTTC. Encoded protein: CASSRSRSSYNEQFF. Variable domain in full (rest from reference TRBV19 and TRBJ2-1): DGGITQSPKYLFRKEGQNVTLSCEQNLNHDAMYWYRQDPGQGLRLIYYSQIVNDFQKGDIAEGYSVSREKKESFPLTVTSAQKNPTAFYLCASSRSRSSYNEQFFGPGTRLTVL.

On this clone itself: This sample also contains other DNA sequences that code for the same CDR3. The gene calls are TRBV9 and TRBJ2-1, with 10 bases aligning to TRBD1. Germline V gene data show CDR1 as SGDLS and CDR2 as YYNGEE. The CDR3 runs to 16 residues. V lost 0 bases, J lost 3 bases, and 3 bases stayed unmatched. This chain's CDR3 is CASSVEGQGFYNEQFF. CDR3 DNA sequence: TGTGCCAGCAGCGTAGAGGGACAGGGGTTCTACAATGAGCAGTTCTTC.

V is TRBV5-1 and J is TRBJ2-7; 7 bases fit TRBD2. Germline-derived CDR1 and CDR2 are SGHRS and YFSETQ. The CDR3 is made up of 16 amino acids. V was pared by 0 bases and J by 6 bases, with 12 bases of the junction left unmatched. The CDR3 sequence is CASSLAHKGGPGEQYF. The CDR3 coding sequence is TGCGCCAGCAGCTTGGCTCACAAGGGAGGGCCGGGCGAGCAGTACTTC.

The chain is built from TRBV9 and TRBJ1-1; D not resolved. Germline V gene data show CDR1 as SGDLS and CDR2 as YYNGEE. The CDR3 covers 13 residues. Trimming removed 4 bases at V and 0 bases at J, with 7 bases between. DNA of the CDR3: TGTGCCAGCAGCCCTACAGTGAACACTGAAGCTTTCTTT. Encoded protein: CASSPTVNTEAFF.

This sequence joins TRBV27 and TRBJ2-5; D unresolved. Per the germline V gene, CDR1 is MNHEY and CDR2 is SMNVEV (reference sequence). The CDR3 covers 15 residues. Between the trimmed V and J ends, which lost 3 bases and 5 bases, there was a span of 16 bases. CDR3 sequence: CASSFTPRASETQYF. CDR3 in DNA: TGTGCCAGCAGTTTCACCCCGCGCGCGAGCGAGACCCAGTACTTC.

V and J are TRBV7-9 and TRBJ2-6; no clear D. CDR3 size: 16 residues. CDR1 and CDR2 from the germline V gene are SEHNR and FQNEAQ (reference sequence). V lost 5 bases and J 0 bases, leaving 11 bases between the germline ends. The CDR3 coding sequence is TGTGCCAGCAGCCTAAAGACGGACTCTGGGGCCAACGTCCTGACTTTC. As protein: CASSLKTDSGANVLTF.

The genes are TRBV27 and TRBJ2-1; D is unclear. Germline V CDR1 and CDR2: MNHEY, SMNVEV (reference sequence). The CDR3 spans 12 residues. V lost 4 bases, J lost 5 bases, and 6 bases lay in between. CDR3 nucleotides: TGTGCCAGCAGTTCCCTAAACAATGAGCAGTTCTTC. It specifies CASSSLNNEQFF.

This clone was found once. V and J are TRBV9 and TRBJ2-6; D gene unclear. This CDR3 has 16 amino acids. CDR1 and CDR2 (germline): SGDLS, YYNGEE. The V and J ends lost 1 base and 1 base respectively, with 9 bases between them. The CDR3 reads CASSVREFSGANVLTF. In nucleotides, the CDR3 is TGTGCCAGCAGCGTACGTGAGTTTTCTGGGGCCAACGTCCTGACTTTC. The full variable domain, in which reference TRBV9 and TRBJ2-6 provide the parts outside the CDR3, is DSGVTQTPKHLITATGQRVTLRCSPRSGDLSVYWYQQSLDQGLQFLIQYYNGEERAKGNILERFSAQQFPDLHSELNLSSLELGDSALYFCASSVREFSGANVLTFGAGSRLTVL.

The J gene is TRBJ2-7, the V gene TRBV13, with 8 bases lining up with TRBD2. The CDR3 length is 16 residues. CDR1 and CDR2 (germline): PRHDT, FYEKMQ (reference sequence). V shed 8 bases and J 2 bases; nucleotides not matched to a gene: 14. Here the CDR3 reads CASGHGGAEDPYEQYF. The CDR3, as DNA: TGTGCCAGCGGCCACGGGGGGGCAGAAGATCCCTACGAGCAGTACTTC.